Below, 22 T cell receptor beta chains from the same sample are listed, as sequenced in a study of cytomegalovirus exposure and HLA in healthy donors. In the PCR, 60 Vbeta and 13 Jbeta primers were used. Some clones are missing from TCRdb's copy, which holds only in-frame ones; the method was immunoSEQ multiplex PCR. The profile shows around 280,000 clones, about 87% of them singletons. Sequencing was done on a sample of PBMCs. Source of these receptors: a woman aged 18-29 years in good health and CMV-seronegative.

This sequence joins TRBV5-1 and TRBJ1-2; D perhaps matches TRBD1 (5 bases). Trimming took off 0 bases at V and 5 bases at J, with 14 bases between the two ends. This CDR3 region has 15 residues. Germline CDR1 reads SGHRS; CDR2 reads YFSETQ. Written as DNA, the CDR3 is TGCGCCAGCAGCTTGGGAGACGGGACTCAGTATGGCTACACCTTC. It encodes CASSLGDGTQYGYTF.

V is TRBV6-1 and J is TRBJ2-7; D gene ambiguous. The V and J ends lost 1 base and 5 bases respectively, with 12 bases between them. The CDR3 is made up of 14 amino acids. Per germline, CDR1 MNHNS and CDR2 SASEGT. This CDR3 is CASSEVVTVHEQYF. The CDR3 DNA reads as TGTGCCAGCAGTGAAGTCGTGACTGTCCACGAGCAGTACTTC.

With regard to this clone: One end of the junction varies from germline; a read error may be responsible. CDR3 sequence reads: CSSKKGGNNEQFF. The CDR3 DNA follows: TGTTCCAGCAAAAAAGGGGGAAACAATGAGCAGTTCTTC. The rearrangement uses TRBV7-9 and TRBJ2-1; weak D call: TRBD1 (6 bases). The CDR3 sequence is 13 residues long. Germline assignment: CDR1 SEHNR and CDR2 FQNEAQ (reference sequence).

The chain employs TRBV25-1 and TRBJ1-1, with TRBD1 matching over 8 bases. The junction had 2 bases not matched to a gene; V was cut back by 1 base and J by 1 base. The CDR3 covers 15 residues. Germline V gives CDR1 MGHDK, CDR2 SYGVNS. The CDR3: CASSESGTGNTEAFF. CDR3 coding DNA: TGTGCCAGCAGTGAATCCGGGACAGGGAACACTGAAGCTTTCTTT.

The chain joins TRBV19 to TRBJ2-1; D gene unclear. Trimming shortened V by 7 bases and J by 4 bases, and 14 bases separated the two germline ends. CDR3 length equals 14 residues. Per the germline V gene, CDR1 is LNHDA and CDR2 is SQIVND (reference sequence). CDR3 amino acids: CASMNLGSYNEQFF. CDR3 DNA sequence: TGTGCCAGTATGAACCTCGGGTCGTACAATGAGCAGTTCTTC.

The V call is TRBV18, the J call TRBJ1-1; tentatively, D is TRBD1 (5 bases). The germline CDR1 and CDR2 sequences are KGHSH and LQKENI. This CDR3 has 13 residues. V lost 6 bases to trimming and J lost 0 bases, with 8 bases between them. The CDR3 loop is CASSWDLNTEAFF. The CDR3 nucleotides read TGTGCCAGCTCCTGGGACTTGAACACTGAAGCTTTCTTT.

The chain couples TRBV29-1 to TRBJ2-3, with TRBD1 matching over 12 bases. Looked up from germline, CDR1 is SQVTM and CDR2 is ANQGSEA. This CDR3 is built from 16 residues. Unmatched junction bases numbered 12, after V lost 6 bases and J lost 5 bases. The CDR3 bases are TGCAGCGTCACAAGCCCGGGACAGGGGGCGCGAGATACGCAGTATTTT. Its protein product is CSVTSPGQGARDTQYF.

The chain carries TRBV30 and TRBJ1-2; a possible D gene is TRBD1 (5 bases). V dropped 5 bases and J dropped 8 bases, with 15 bases sitting between them. This CDR3 is built from 12 residues. Looked up from germline, CDR1 is GTSNPN and CDR2 is SVGIG (reference sequence). CDR3 sequence reads: CAWSPREDGYTF. In nucleotides, the CDR3 is TGTGCCTGGTCCCCCAGGGAAGACGGCTACACCTTC.

This clone appeared once. The J gene is TRBJ1-1, the V gene TRBV6-1, with 9 bases identical to TRBD1. V trimming: 2 bases; J trimming: 6 bases; junction bases outside the gene matches: 4. The CDR3 is 14 amino acids. Germline values: CDR1 MNHNS, CDR2 SASEGT. CDR3 DNA sequence: TGTGCCAGCAGTGAACCAGGGACAGGGCCTGAAGCTTTCTTT. It yields the protein CASSEPGTGPEAFF.

This chain links TRBV7-7 with TRBJ2-2, with 9 bases identical to TRBD2. The V and J ends lost 5 bases and 4 bases, in that order; junction bases with no gene match: 8. Germline loops: CDR1 SSHAT, CDR2 FNYEAQ (reference sequence). The CDR3 has 16 residues. Written as DNA, the CDR3 is TGTGCCAGCAGCCCCGCGGCGGGGGGGCCCACCGGGGAGCTGTTTTTT. Protein: CASSPAAGGPTGELFF. The full variable domain, its missing parts supplied by reference TRBV7-7 and TRBJ2-2, is GAGVSQSPRYKVTKRGQDVTLRCDPISSHATLYWYQQALGQGPEFLTYFNYEAQPDKSGLPSDRFSAERPEGSISTLTIQRTEQRDSAMYRCASSPAAGGPTGELFFGEGSRLTVL.

This chain uses TRBV19 with TRBJ1-2; TRBD1 agrees at 7 bases. Germline loops: CDR1 LNHDA, CDR2 SQIVND (reference sequence). Germline trimming cut 3 bases from V and 3 bases from J; bases unmatched to any gene: 7. The CDR3 has 15 residues. CDR3 nucleotide sequence: TGTGCCAGTAGTATCGGGAGGGGGCTGGACTATGGCTACACCTTC. Its protein product is CASSIGRGLDYGYTF.

This clone appeared a single time. V gene TRBV30 combines with J gene TRBJ2-3; 9 nucleotides align to TRBD2. Germline lookup yields CDR1 GTSNPN and CDR2 SVGIG (reference sequence). The CDR3 consists of 15 residues. V lost 4 bases and J lost 0; bases outside the gene matches: 5. CDR3 residues: CAWTGTSISTDTQYF. In DNA, the CDR3 is TGTGCCTGGACCGGGACTAGCATCAGCACAGATACGCAGTATTTT.

The chain recombines TRBV30 with TRBJ1-2; D unresolved. V was trimmed by 2 bases and J by 8 bases, leaving 33 bases between them. The germline gives CDR1 GTSNPN, CDR2 SVGIG (reference sequence). The CDR3 runs to 19 residues. CDR3 coding DNA: TGTGCCTGGAGTCACTATTCCTCACTCCTGTCCTCTGAACTGTCCGGCTACACCTTC. Translated, it gives CAWSHYSSLLSSELSGYTF.

The chain joins TRBV9 to TRBJ2-5, with D perhaps matching TRBD2 (6 bases). Per germline, CDR1 SGDLS and CDR2 YYNGEE. The CDR3 contains 15 residues. V was shortened by 4 bases and J by 1 base, with 14 bases between the two germline ends. As DNA, the CDR3 is TGTGCCAGCAGCCAGGGCGGGACCACCCAAGAGACCCAGTACTTC. Translating it yields CASSQGGTTQETQYF. Combining the CDR3 with reference TRBV9 and TRBJ2-5 gives the whole variable domain DSGVTQTPKHLITATGQRVTLRCSPRSGDLSVYWYQQSLDQGLQFLIQYYNGEERAKGNILERFSAQQFPDLHSELNLSSLELGDSALYFCASSQGGTTQETQYFGPGTRLLVL.

Regarding this clone: The same CDR3 also results from other DNA sequences found in this sample. The chain has TRBV27 and TRBJ1-1; no clear D gene. CDR3 length equals 13 residues. Deletions cut 3 bases from V and 1 base from J, with 6 bases between. Germline V CDR1 and CDR2: MNHEY, SMNVEV (reference sequence). In DNA, the CDR3 is TGTGCCAGCAGTTTCAGTGAGAACACTGAAGCTTTCTTT. This encodes CASSFSENTEAFF.

V gene TRBV18 combines with J gene TRBJ2-1; TRBD2 agrees at 16 bases. The CDR3 has 17 residues. V gave up 3 bases and J gave up 5 bases; unmatched junction bases: 4. The germline V gene encodes CDR1 KGHSH and CDR2 LQKENI. The CDR3 nucleotides read TGTGCCAGCTCACCCCCGGGGACTAGCGGGGGGGACAATGAGCAGTTCTTC. This gives the protein CASSPPGTSGGDNEQFF. The complete variable domain, with remaining parts taken from reference TRBV18 and TRBJ2-1, reads NAGVMQNPRHLVRRRGQEARLRCSPMKGHSHVYWYRQLPEEGLKFMVYLQKENIIDESGMPKERFSAEFPKEGPSILRIQQVVRGDSAAYFCASSPPGTSGGDNEQFFGPGTRLTVL.

V and J are TRBV9 and TRBJ2-1; 9 nucleotides align to TRBD1. Losses at the gene ends were 3 bases for V and 3 bases for J; bases not matched to a gene: 4. Germline CDR1 and CDR2: SGDLS and YYNGEE. The CDR3 is 15 residues long. DNA for the CDR3: TGTGCCAGCAGCGAGGGGGGACAGGGCTACAATGAGCAGTTCTTC. This encodes CASSEGGQGYNEQFF.

For this clone: At one of its ends the junction is not consistent with the germline gene, which may arise from a read error. V and J are TRBV9 and TRBJ1-4; D call uncertain. The CDR3 spans 14 residues. Germline loops: CDR1 SGDLS, CDR2 YYNGEE. CDR3 DNA: TGTGCCAGCAGCGCCTCGTCAGTTAATGGAAAACTGTTTTTT. Translation: CASSASSVNGKLFF.

Only one count was recorded for this clone. The chain carries TRBV10-2 and TRBJ2-5; the D gene is possibly TRBD2 (7 bases). CDR1 and CDR2 (germline): WSHSY, SAAADI. V was clipped by 7 bases and J by 0 bases, with 15 bases between them. The length of the CDR3 is 15 residues. CDR3 amino acids: CASNLGGGHQETQYF. CDR3 nucleotides: TGCGCCAGCAACTTAGGCGGGGGCCACCAAGAGACCCAGTACTTC.

The gene calls are TRBV7-2 and TRBJ2-3; D perhaps matches TRBD2 (6 bases). V lost 3 bases, J lost 3 bases, and 10 bases lay in between. The CDR3 has 14 residues. Germline lookup yields CDR1 SGHTA and CDR2 FQGNSA. The CDR3 region has the DNA TGTGCCAGCAGCTTGGGACTTCAAACAGATACGCAGTATTTT. Protein product: CASSLGLQTDTQYF.

This chain connects TRBV11-3 to TRBJ2-1; TRBD2 aligns across 9 bases. Looked up from germline, CDR1 is SGHNT and CDR2 is YENEEA. Trimming cost V 5 bases and J 1 base; bases outside gene matches: 3. The CDR3 runs 15 residues. The CDR3 here is CASSPGLASYNEQFF. CDR3 nucleotide sequence: TGTGCCAGCAGCCCGGGACTAGCTTCCTACAATGAGCAGTTCTTC.

The chain couples TRBV2 to TRBJ1-2; TRBD1 agrees at 8 bases. The V and J ends lost 4 bases and 2 bases, in that order; junction bases with no gene match: 9. Germline V lookup: CDR1 SNHLY, CDR2 FYNNEI. The CDR3 has 16 amino acids. The CDR3 DNA is TGTGCCAGCAGTGGGGGGCCCGGACAGGGAAACTATGGCTACACCTTC. Protein: CASSGGPGQGNYGYTF.